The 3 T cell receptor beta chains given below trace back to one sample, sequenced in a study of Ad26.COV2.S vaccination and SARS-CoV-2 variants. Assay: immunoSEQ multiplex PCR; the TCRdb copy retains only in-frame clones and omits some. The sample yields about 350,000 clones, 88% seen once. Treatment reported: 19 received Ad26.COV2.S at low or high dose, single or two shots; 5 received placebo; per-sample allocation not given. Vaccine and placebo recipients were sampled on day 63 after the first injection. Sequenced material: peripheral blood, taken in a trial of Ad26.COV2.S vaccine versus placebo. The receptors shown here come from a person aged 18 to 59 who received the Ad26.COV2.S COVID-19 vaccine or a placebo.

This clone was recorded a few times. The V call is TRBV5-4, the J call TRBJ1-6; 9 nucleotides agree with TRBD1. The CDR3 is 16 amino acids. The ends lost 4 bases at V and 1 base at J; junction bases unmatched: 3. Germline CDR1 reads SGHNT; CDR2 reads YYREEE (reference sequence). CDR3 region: CASSPGTGSYNSPLHF. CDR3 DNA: TGTGCCAGCAGCCCTGGGACAGGGTCCTATAATTCACCCCTCCACTTT.

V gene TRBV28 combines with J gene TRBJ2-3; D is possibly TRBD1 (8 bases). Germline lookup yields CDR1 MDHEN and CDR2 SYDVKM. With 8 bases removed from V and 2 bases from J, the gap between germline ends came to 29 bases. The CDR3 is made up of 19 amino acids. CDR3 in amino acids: CASCDSGALYRGYTDTQYF. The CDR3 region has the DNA TGTGCCAGCTGCGACAGCGGGGCCCTATACAGGGGGTACACAGATACGCAGTATTTT.

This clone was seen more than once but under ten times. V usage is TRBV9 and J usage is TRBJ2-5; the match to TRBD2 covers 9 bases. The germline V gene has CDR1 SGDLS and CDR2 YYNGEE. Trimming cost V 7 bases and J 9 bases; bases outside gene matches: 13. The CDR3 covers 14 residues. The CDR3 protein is CASSRTSEAQAQYF. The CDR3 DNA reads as TGTGCCAGCTCTCGGACTAGCGAGGCCCAGGCCCAGTACTTC.